There are a few counts of the clone carrying this T cell receptor beta chain. TCRdb used MiXCR to reprocess the 5' RACE reads, holding one entry per CDR3 protein. This table holds fewer than 85,000 distinct CDR3 sequences, about 11% found once. The data derive from a study of early T cells in non-severe SARS-CoV-2 infection. Germline V gene sequence: CDR1 SEHNR, CDR2 FQNEAQ (reference sequence). This CDR3 has 15 amino acids. Trimming removed 6 bases from V and 5 bases from J; junction bases left unmatched: 8. The rearrangement links TRBV7-9 to TRBJ2-3; 10 positions agree with TRBD2. The clonotype comes from an adult who was a healthcare worker with PCR-confirmed SARS-CoV-2 infection or an uninfected control (not recorded which). Sequencing was performed on whole blood, taken at baseline. The CDR3 DNA is TGTGCCAGCAGACGGAGCGGGGGGGCCTTAGATACGCAGTATTTT. Its protein is CASRRSGGALDTQYF.